This TCR beta chain was captured in a study of CD8 T cells in Susac syndrome. As to this clonotype: Its antigen is currently unknown.

The patients serving as multiple sclerosis controls were treatment-naive. They had stable or active relapsing-remitting disease and fulfilled revised McDonald criteria. FACS enriched CD8+ TEMRA cells, while bulk CD8+ and CD4+ were negatively isolated. The CDR3 is made up of 13 amino acids. CDR1 and CDR2 (germline): PRHDT, FYEKMQ (reference sequence). With 5 bases removed from V and 4 bases from J, the gap between germline ends came to 9 bases. With random hexamers, roughly 0.45 to 1 ug RNA was reverse transcribed. Multiplex immunoSEQ PCR targeted 54 Vbeta and 13 Jbeta TCR beta segments. TCRdb reanalysed the immunoSEQ multiplex PCR reads using MiXCR and keeps one entry per CDR3 protein. This table holds some 150,000 distinct CDR3 sequences, approximately 93% found once. General observations from the study: As acknowledged by the study, its TCR sequencing and HLA analysis included a relatively small number of individuals.

The V gene is TRBV13, the J gene TRBJ2-1; D is possibly TRBD2 (6 bases). This TCR derives from a human donor with multiple sclerosis. The sample taken for sequencing was CD8+ T cells from PBMCs. DNA for the CDR3: TGTGCCAGCAGCGCGCGGGGTTACAATGAGCAGTTCTTC. Protein product: CASSARGYNEQFF.